These 11 T cell receptor beta chains were sequenced from one sample in a study of cytomegalovirus exposure and HLA in healthy donors. The PCR was carried out with 60 Vbeta primers and 13 Jbeta primers. Only in-frame clones appear in the TCRdb table, and some are missing; sequencing was by immunoSEQ multiplex PCR. The sample has about 270,000 clones, approximately 90% seen once. Sequencing input: PBMCs. The source of these receptors is a man aged 40-50 years in good health and CMV-seropositive.

This clone was picked up one time. The rearrangement joins TRBV7-9 to TRBJ1-1, with D tentatively TRBD1 (6 bases). CDR3 length: 14 amino acids. The V end was cut by 6 bases, the J end by 6 bases, with 17 bases between. Germline V CDR1 and CDR2: SEHNR, FQNEAQ (reference sequence). CDR3 nucleotide sequence: TGTGCCAGCAGTCGACAGGATAGAGTAGCTGAAGCTTTCTTT. Translation gives CASSRQDRVAEAFF.

The rearrangement joins TRBV19 to TRBJ2-7, with TRBD1 matching 7 bases. CDR1 and CDR2 (germline): LNHDA, SQIVND (reference sequence). V lost 5 bases and J lost 2; bases outside the gene matches: 3. The CDR3 consists of 13 residues. The CDR3 loop is CASSGQVAYEQYF. The CDR3 nucleotides read TGTGCCAGTAGTGGACAGGTGGCCTACGAGCAGTACTTC.

The chain joins TRBV5-5 to TRBJ2-7; 8 positions match TRBD1. The germline CDR1 and CDR2 sequences are SGHKS and YYEKEE (reference sequence). Losses at the gene ends were 4 bases for V and 4 bases for J; bases not matched to a gene: 13. This CDR3 is built from 16 residues. The CDR3 sequence is CASSPGQGRGSYEQYF. As DNA, the CDR3 is TGTGCCAGCAGCCCTGGACAGGGTAGGGGATCGTACGAGCAGTACTTC.

The chain combines TRBV6-5 with TRBJ2-7; D possibly corresponds to TRBD2 (6 bases). The CDR3 is 16 amino acids. Germline V gene lookup returns CDR1 MNHEY and CDR2 SVGAGI. Trimming stripped 4 bases from V and 2 bases from J, with 18 bases between. CDR3 region: CASSSSARDHPYEQYF. CDR3 nucleotide sequence: TGTGCCAGCAGTTCTAGCGCCCGGGACCACCCCTACGAGCAGTACTTC.

This chain uses TRBV2 with TRBJ1-5; D may be TRBD1 (5 bases). CDR1 is SNHLY and CDR2 is FYNNEI in the germline V gene. CDR3 size: 15 residues. Trimming shortened V by 3 bases and J by 7 bases, and 16 bases separated the two germline ends. The CDR3 DNA follows: TGTGCCAGCAGTGATCAGGGCTTACCCGACCAGCCCCAGCATTTT. It specifies CASSDQGLPDQPQHF.

The table lists this clone with a count of one. This sequence joins TRBV29-1 and TRBJ2-7; weak D call: TRBD1 (5 bases). CDR1 and CDR2 from the germline V gene are SQVTM and ANQGSEA. This CDR3 is built from 14 residues. Between the trimmed V and J ends, which lost 1 base and 2 bases, there was a span of 12 bases. In DNA, the CDR3 is TGCAGCGTTGAAGGGGCAGGGAAGGCCTACGAGCAGTACTTC. This sequence encodes CSVEGAGKAYEQYF.

The chain couples TRBV4-1 to TRBJ2-6, with D possibly being TRBD1 (7 bases). The CDR3 sequence is 19 residues long. Deletions cut 0 bases from V and 0 bases from J, with 15 bases between. Looked up from germline, CDR1 is MGHRA and CDR2 is YSYEKL. The CDR3 DNA is TGCGCCAGCAGCCAAGATTCAGGGGGACTTATCTCTGGGGCCAACGTCCTGACTTTC. It codes for CASSQDSGGLISGANVLTF.

This clone is a singleton in its sample. The rearrangement links TRBV5-5 to TRBJ2-7; the match to TRBD2 covers 11 bases. The CDR3 spans 17 residues. V gave up 0 bases and J gave up 4 bases; unmatched junction bases: 9. Germline V gives CDR1 SGHKS, CDR2 YYEKEE (reference sequence). The CDR3 sequence is CASSLADSGTSGYEQYF. The CDR3 DNA is TGTGCCAGCAGCTTGGCCGACTCCGGGACTAGCGGATACGAGCAGTACTTC.

The V and J genes are TRBV28 and TRBJ2-5; D possibly corresponds to TRBD1 (5 bases). CDR3 size: 13 residues. Germline V lookup: CDR1 MDHEN, CDR2 SYDVKM. With 2 bases removed from V and 4 bases from J, the gap between germline ends came to 8 bases. CDR3 amino acids: CASSLPGIETQYF. As DNA, the CDR3 is TGTGCCAGCAGTTTACCAGGGATAGAGACCCAGTACTTC.

The gene calls are TRBV28 and TRBJ2-1; D is uncertain. This CDR3 region has 12 residues. The germline gives CDR1 MDHEN, CDR2 SYDVKM. The V gene lost 9 bases and the J gene lost 4 bases, with 10 bases spanning the gap. The CDR3 sequence: CARLLRYNEQFF. In nucleotides, the CDR3 is TGTGCCAGGTTGCTAAGATACAATGAGCAGTTCTTC. Supplemented by reference TRBV28 and TRBJ2-1, the full variable domain reads DVKVTQSSRYLVKRTGEKVFLECVQDMDHENMFWYRQDPGLGLRLIYFSYDVKMKEKGDIPEGYSVSREKKERFSLILESASTNQTSMYLCARLLRYNEQFFGPGTRLTVL.

This clone was recorded once. This sequence joins TRBV27 and TRBJ2-5, with D possibly TRBD2 on 6 matching bases. With 5 bases removed from V and 3 bases from J, the gap between germline ends came to 13 bases. Germline values: CDR1 MNHEY, CDR2 SMNVEV (reference sequence). The CDR3 loop spans 14 amino acids. The CDR3, as DNA: TGTGCCAGCAGTACTGGGGACTGGGAAGAGACCCAGTACTTC. Translating gives CASSTGDWEETQYF.